Reported below is one T cell receptor beta chain. This sample is drawn from a study of blood T cell repertoires in COVID-19. Study-wide context: Collection of acute and convalescent COVID-19 samples took place in the United States, Italy and Spain. T cells, B-cell-depleted T cells, or PBMCs provided the cDNA or gDNA that served as material.

This table comes from immunoSEQ multiplex PCR, and its TCRdb copy is limited to in-frame clones, with some not included. This sample has 300,000 or so clones, with around 88% found just once. Germline V gene data show CDR1 as SGHNT and CDR2 as YYREEE (reference sequence). V was pared by 3 bases and J by 3 bases, with 10 bases between. This CDR3 region has 14 residues. The source material was peripheral blood. This receptor was identified in a woman in her 30s who had recovered from COVID-19. This chain joins TRBV5-4 and TRBJ1-3; a weak D match, TRBD1 (5 bases). The CDR3 sequence is CASSSRDSGNTIYF. The CDR3, as DNA: TGTGCCAGCAGCTCACGAGACAGTGGAAACACCATATATTTT.